These 25 T cell receptor beta chains share one sample of origin, sequenced in a study of Graves' ophthalmopathy and Graves' hyperthyroidism. Amplified material comprised TCR beta CDR3 regions derived from RNA transcripts. RT-PCR with HTBI primers came first, then second-round multiplex PCR. TCRdb recomputed calls from the multiplex PCR reads with MiXCR, one row per CDR3 protein. The table records hundreds of thousands of distinct CDR3 sequences, approximately 42% of them present only once. Sequencing was done on a sample of peripheral blood. The source of these receptors is an adult man with Graves' ophthalmopathy.

The chain joins TRBV7-2 to TRBJ1-1, with 8 positions matching TRBD1. CDR3 length: 17 amino acids. The V segment lost 5 bases and the J segment 5 bases; nucleotides outside the gene matches: 16. Looked up from germline, CDR1 is SGHTA and CDR2 is FQGNSA. CDR3 sequence reads: CASSTSGQGAFRTEAFF. CDR3 coding DNA: TGTGCCAGCAGCACTAGTGGCCAGGGGGCTTTCAGGACTGAAGCTTTCTTT. The variable domain in full, completed from reference TRBV7-2 and TRBJ1-1, reads GAGVSQSPSNKVTEKGKDVELRCDPISGHTALYWYRQSLGQGLEFLIYFQGNSAPDKSGLPSDRFSAERTGGSVSTLTIQRTQQEDSAVYLCASSTSGQGAFRTEAFFGQGTRLTVV.

This clonotype has only one observation. The junction departs from the called germline gene at one end, perhaps through a read error. V gene TRBV10-3 combines with J gene TRBJ1-1, with D maybe TRBD1 (5 bases). The length of the CDR3 is 11 residues. Germline CDR1 is ENHRY and CDR2 is SYGVKD. CDR3 in amino acids: CALSEGSEAFF. CDR3 nucleotide sequence: TGTGCCCTCAGTGAGGGGAGTGAAGCTTTCTTT.

Only a few counts were recorded for this clonotype. V usage is TRBV20-1 and J usage is TRBJ2-6, with D possibly being TRBD2 (5 bases). Trimming removed 3 bases from V and 2 bases from J, with 11 bases in between. The germline gives CDR1 DFQATT, CDR2 SNEGSKA (reference sequence). The CDR3 is made up of 15 amino acids. This CDR3 is CSASAGLAGANVLTF. As DNA, the CDR3 is TGCAGTGCTAGTGCGGGCCTTGCTGGGGCCAACGTCCTGACTTTC.

The chain carries TRBV4-2 and TRBJ1-1; TRBD1 agrees at 9 bases. Germline V lookup: CDR1 LGHNA, CDR2 YNFKEQ. CDR3 size: 15 residues. The V segment lost 2 bases and the J segment 2 bases; nucleotides outside the gene matches: 3. CDR3 residues: CASSQLGQGNTEAFF. The CDR3 bases are TGTGCCAGCAGCCAATTGGGACAGGGAAACACTGAAGCTTTCTTT.

The CDR3 DNA reads as TGTGCCAGCAGCACTACGGGGGCTGAGACCCAGTACTTC. Protein sequence: CASSTTGAETQYF. V and J are TRBV11-2 and TRBJ2-5; D might be TRBD1 or TRBD2, each matching 6 bases. In germline, CDR1 is SGHAT, CDR2 FQNNGV. V gave up 5 bases and J gave up 5 bases, with 12 bases separating them. The CDR3 is 13 residues long.

The rearrangement uses TRBV29-1 and TRBJ2-5, with 10 bases that match TRBD1. The J call may be faulty, since TRBJ2-7 better matches the DNA end. CDR1 is SQVTM and CDR2 is ANQGSEA in the germline V gene. This CDR3 region has 15 residues. CDR3 in amino acids: CSARDGTGVSYEQYF. As DNA, the CDR3 is TGCAGTGCTAGAGACGGGACAGGGGTTAGCTACGAGCAGTACTTC.

CDR3 sequence (DNA): TGTGCCAGCAGTAAAAACAGGCATTCTAACTATGGCTACACCTTC. As protein: CASSKNRHSNYGYTF. This sequence joins TRBV2 and TRBJ1-2; D perhaps matches TRBD1 (5 bases). Germline V lookup: CDR1 SNHLY, CDR2 FYNNEI. V lost 5 bases and J lost 0, with 13 bases in between. The CDR3 runs 15 residues. The whole variable domain, remainder taken from reference TRBV2 and TRBJ1-2, is EPEVTQTPSHQVTQMGQEVILRCVPISNHLYFYWYRQILGQKVEFLVSFYNNEISEKSEIFDDQFSVERPDGSNFTLKIRSTKLEDSAMYFCASSKNRHSNYGYTFGSGTRLTVV.

This clonotype has a handful of counts. The V call is TRBV20-1, the J call TRBJ2-5; D possibly matches TRBD1 or TRBD2 (5 bases each). Germline-derived CDR1 and CDR2 are DFQATT and SNEGSKA (reference sequence). V lost 6 bases, J lost 0 bases, and 8 bases lay in between. The CDR3 is 12 residues long. As DNA, the CDR3 is TGCAGTGCCCAGGGACACCAAGAGACCCAGTACTTC. It specifies CSAQGHQETQYF.

This clonotype has only a few counts. The chain joins TRBV7-2 to TRBJ2-5, with TRBD2 matching over 7 bases. Germline-derived CDR1 and CDR2 are SGHTA and FQGNSA. With 8 bases clipped from V and 4 bases from J, the junction kept 13 bases outside the gene matches. The CDR3 has 15 amino acids. The CDR3 nucleotides are TGTGCCAGCTCTCCAGGAGCGGGGAGAGGAGAGACCCAGTACTTC. Residues: CASSPGAGRGETQYF.

The table lists this clonotype with a count of one. The gene calls are TRBV6-1 and TRBJ1-5; 10 bases map to TRBD1. The CDR3 covers 16 residues. With 2 bases clipped from V and 7 bases from J, the junction kept 8 bases outside the gene matches. Germline values: CDR1 MNHNS, CDR2 SASEGT. CDR3 sequence (DNA): TGTGCCAGCAGTGAACGTGACAGGGGGCTAGGACAGCCCCAGCATTTT. This gives the protein CASSERDRGLGQPQHF.

This clonotype was recorded only once. The rearrangement joins TRBV7-2 to TRBJ1-4; tentatively, D is TRBD1 (5 bases). This CDR3 comprises 15 residues. Germline V lookup: CDR1 SGHTA, CDR2 FQGNSA. Trimming took off 5 bases at V and 6 bases at J, with 16 bases between the two ends. CDR3 bases: TGTGCCAGCAGCCCTTTCCCCGGGACTTATGAAAAACTGTTTTTT. This translates into CASSPFPGTYEKLFF.

This sequence joins TRBV7-6 and TRBJ1-5; D gene unclear. Germline values: CDR1 SGHVS, CDR2 FNYEAQ. V was trimmed by 5 bases and J by 10 bases, leaving 18 bases between them. The CDR3 loop spans 14 amino acids. CDR3: CASSERVLNSPQHF. The DNA of the CDR3 is TGTGCCAGCAGCGAAAGGGTCCTGAATTCACCCCAGCATTTT.

The chain joins TRBV14 to TRBJ1-2, with TRBD1 as a possible D gene (6 bases). There are 15 residues in the CDR3. V dropped 0 bases and J dropped 4 bases, with 12 bases sitting between them. The germline V gene has CDR1 SGHDN and CDR2 FVKESK. The CDR3 reads CASSQDGAGVYGYTF. Here the CDR3 DNA reads TGTGCCAGCAGCCAAGATGGTGCAGGGGTCTATGGCTACACCTTC.

Note on this clonotype: This could be a read error, since a much larger clone is one nucleotide away. CDR3 nucleotides: TGTGCCAGCAGCTTAGAGGGGGAGAACACTGAAGCTTTCTTT. Translating it yields CASSLEGENTEAFF. The J gene is TRBJ1-1, the V gene TRBV7-3, with D possibly matching TRBD1 (6 bases). V was trimmed by 2 bases and J by 1 base, leaving 8 bases between them. CDR1 is SGHTA and CDR2 is FQGTGA in the germline V gene. The length of the CDR3 is 14 residues.

The V gene is TRBV5-4, the J gene TRBJ1-2; tentative D call: TRBD1 (5 bases). The CDR3 is made up of 16 amino acids. Trimming removed 4 bases from V and 3 bases from J, with 19 bases in between. Germline V CDR1 and CDR2: SGHNT, YYREEE (reference sequence). CDR3 DNA: TGTGCCAGCAGCCGAGGAGGGGTAGGCGTGGACTATGGCTACACCTTC. It translates to CASSRGGVGVDYGYTF.

The rearrangement uses TRBV6-5 and TRBJ1-6, with D uncertain. This CDR3 spans 17 amino acids. Germline V gene lookup returns CDR1 MNHEY and CDR2 SVGAGI. Trimming took 0 bases from V and 6 from J, leaving 15 bases between them. The CDR3 spells CASSYSSAETRNSPLHF. The CDR3 nucleotides are TGTGCCAGCAGTTACTCGAGTGCAGAAACGCGTAATTCACCCCTCCACTTT.

The J gene is TRBJ1-5, the V gene TRBV7-2; no firm D call. Germline loops: CDR1 SGHTA, CDR2 FQGNSA. The CDR3 length is 13 residues. Trimming removed 5 bases from V and 7 bases from J, with 12 bases in between. In nucleotides, the CDR3 is TGTGCCAGCAGCCGCATTTTGGGGCAGCCCCAGCATTTT. It translates to CASSRILGQPQHF.

The chain has TRBV7-9 and TRBJ1-2; the D gene is possibly TRBD1 (5 bases). V lost 2 bases to trimming and J lost 3 bases, with 13 bases between them. CDR1 and CDR2 (germline): SEHNR, FQNEAQ (reference sequence). The CDR3 spans 15 residues. CDR3 residues: CASSLFGRDDYGYTF. For the CDR3, the DNA is TGTGCCAGCAGCTTATTTGGCAGGGATGACTATGGCTACACCTTC.

The table lists this clonotype with a few counts. The rearrangement joins TRBV7-9 to TRBJ1-1, with D perhaps matching TRBD1 (6 bases). The CDR3 totals 14 residues. Germline V gene lookup returns CDR1 SEHNR and CDR2 FQNEAQ (reference sequence). Trimming removed 6 bases at V and 4 bases at J, with 15 bases between. Written as DNA, the CDR3 is TGTGCCAGCAGTTTACAGGGAGTAGGCACTGAAGCTTTCTTT. It specifies CASSLQGVGTEAFF.

In its sample, this clonotype was seen many times. The V call is TRBV7-2, the J call TRBJ1-2; D might be TRBD1 (6 bases). Germline V gene sequence: CDR1 SGHTA, CDR2 FQGNSA. The CDR3 has 13 residues. V gave up 5 bases and J gave up 1 base, with 8 bases separating them. The CDR3 sequence is CASSLDSNYGYTF. Written as DNA, the CDR3 is TGTGCCAGCAGCCTGGACAGTAACTATGGCTACACCTTC. Together with reference TRBV7-2 and TRBJ1-2, the CDR3 gives the full variable domain: GAGVSQSPSNKVTEKGKDVELRCDPISGHTALYWYRQSLGQGLEFLIYFQGNSAPDKSGLPSDRFSAERTGGSVSTLTIQRTQQEDSAVYLCASSLDSNYGYTFGSGTRLTVV.

This clonotype was observed a few times. The chain recombines TRBV12-3 or TRBV12-4 with TRBJ2-2, with TRBD2 as a possible D gene (6 bases). This CDR3 spans 13 amino acids. V was trimmed by 6 bases and J by 7 bases, leaving 12 bases between them. The CDR3 here is CASRLTRGGELFF. In nucleotides, the CDR3 is TGTGCCAGCAGGTTGACTAGAGGCGGGGAGCTGTTTTTT.

CDR3 DNA: TGTGCCAGCAGCCAAGGAAAGAGGGTCCACGGGCAGTACTTC. This translates into CASSQGKRVHGQYF. The chain carries TRBV14 and TRBJ2-7; a possible D gene is TRBD2 (5 bases). The CDR3 sequence is 14 residues long. From germline, CDR1 is SGHDN and CDR2 FVKESK. The V end was cut by 1 base, the J end by 9 bases, with 16 bases between.

The J gene is TRBJ2-7, the V gene TRBV9, with D tentatively TRBD1 (6 bases). Germline V gives CDR1 SGDLS, CDR2 YYNGEE. V gave up 4 bases and J gave up 2 bases, with 16 bases separating them. CDR3 length: 15 amino acids. CDR3 loop: CASSQDRGGPYEQYF. As DNA, the CDR3 is TGTGCCAGCAGCCAAGATCGAGGGGGACCCTACGAGCAGTACTTC.

The rearrangement uses TRBV7-3 and TRBJ1-5; no firm D call. The V end lost 8 bases, the J end lost 4 bases, and 12 bases lay between the germline ends. Germline CDR1 SGHTA, CDR2 FQGTGA. There are 13 residues in the CDR3. For the CDR3, the DNA is TGTGCCAGCGGTCTCGGAGGGAATCAGCCCCAGCATTTT. Translation: CASGLGGNQPQHF.

The V and J genes are TRBV20-1 and TRBJ2-7, with D tentatively TRBD1 (7 bases). CDR3 length equals 15 residues. V was clipped by 5 bases and J by 0 bases, with 17 bases between them. Germline CDR1 is DFQATT and CDR2 is SNEGSKA (reference sequence). The CDR3, as DNA: TGCAGTGCTGGAGGGGGACAGTCCTACTCCTACGAGCAGTACTTC. Protein sequence: CSAGGGQSYSYEQYF.